The 23 T cell receptor beta chains reported below all come from one sample, sequenced in a study of T-cell memory formation after mild COVID-19. TCRdb ran MiXCR on the 5' RACE reads and lists one entry per CDR3 protein. The data hold 250,000 to 300,000 distinct CDR3 sequences, with around 15% observed a single time. The material sequenced was PBMCs or a T cell subset sorted from them (not recorded which). The receptors stem from a young man who had mild COVID-19 (a few samples of this study predate the infection). Cell type and time point are not known.

In this sample, this clonotype turned up a few times. V gene TRBV7-6 combines with J gene TRBJ1-2; no clear D. V dropped 2 bases and J dropped 4 bases, with 8 bases sitting between them. CDR1 is SGHVS and CDR2 is FNYEAQ in the germline V gene. The CDR3 runs to 13 residues. The CDR3 loop is CASSLSGVYGYTF. The CDR3, as DNA: TGTGCCAGCAGCTTATCTGGGGTCTATGGCTACACCTTC.

This clonotype came up a few times. This chain links TRBV5-1 with TRBJ2-7; unclear D gene. Germline V gene sequence: CDR1 SGHRS, CDR2 YFSETQ. V lost 0 bases, J lost 5 bases, and 9 bases lay in between. This CDR3 contains 13 residues. The CDR3 here is CASSLAPGNEQYF. The CDR3 coding sequence is TGCGCCAGCAGCTTGGCCCCAGGCAACGAGCAGTACTTC.

This clonotype was detected ten times or more. The chain's CDR3 is CASSAETNEQFF. The CDR3 nucleotides read TGTGCCAGCAGTGCCGAGACTAATGAGCAGTTCTTC. This chain links TRBV27 with TRBJ2-1; no clear D. This CDR3 is built from 12 residues. V was trimmed by 5 bases and J by 7 bases, leaving 9 bases between them. Germline CDR1 reads MNHEY; CDR2 reads SMNVEV (reference sequence).

V and J are TRBV4-2 and TRBJ2-5, with D hard to call. The germline gives CDR1 LGHNA, CDR2 YNFKEQ. V gave up 0 bases and J gave up 5 bases, with 13 bases separating them. The CDR3 loop spans 15 amino acids. This CDR3 reads CASSQEFSPTETQYF. CDR3 sequence (DNA): TGTGCCAGCAGCCAAGAGTTTAGCCCGACGGAGACCCAGTACTTC.

This clonotype was seen only a few times. This chain uses TRBV7-8 with TRBJ1-4; no firm D call. CDR1 and CDR2 (germline): SGHVS, FQNEAQ. The CDR3 consists of 19 residues. The V end lost 2 bases, the J end lost 0 bases, and 19 bases lay between the germline ends. The DNA of the CDR3 is TGTGCCAGCAGCTTAACCCCCGGTCCCATAGGCGCAACTAATGAAAAACTGTTTTTT. Translation: CASSLTPGPIGATNEKLFF.

This chain joins TRBV6-5 and TRBJ2-1; the match to TRBD1 covers 7 bases. The V segment lost 5 bases and the J segment 2 bases; nucleotides outside the gene matches: 6. The germline CDR1 and CDR2 sequences are MNHEY and SVGAGI. The CDR3 runs 15 residues. This CDR3 is CASSPTGFAYNEQFF. The CDR3 bases are TGTGCCAGCAGTCCGACAGGGTTCGCCTACAATGAGCAGTTCTTC.

This clonotype was detected only a few times. This chain joins TRBV30 and TRBJ1-2; D is uncertain. V was shortened by 2 bases and J by 3 bases, with 7 bases between the two germline ends. The V gene's germline CDR1 is GTSNPN and CDR2 SVGIG (reference sequence). CDR3 size: 12 residues. CDR3 amino acids: CAWSQVDYGYTF. The CDR3 bases are TGTGCCTGGAGTCAAGTAGACTATGGCTACACCTTC.

This clonotype has at least ten counts. The chain has TRBV20-1 and TRBJ1-1; D unclear. The germline V gene has CDR1 DFQATT and CDR2 SNEGSKA (reference sequence). This CDR3 comprises 12 residues. V lost 3 bases and J 0 bases, leaving 5 bases between the germline ends. This CDR3 is CSARQMNTEAFF. Here the CDR3 DNA reads TGCAGTGCTAGGCAGATGAACACTGAAGCTTTCTTT.

This clonotype was counted only a few times. This chain connects TRBV10-3 to TRBJ2-1; 7 bases are a match to TRBD1. J was trimmed by 6 bases and V by 0 bases; bases with no gene match: 5. Germline V gives CDR1 ENHRY, CDR2 SYGVKD. CDR3 length: 15 amino acids. The CDR3 is CAISESRAGGNEQFF. CDR3 DNA: TGTGCCATCAGTGAGTCTCGTGCAGGGGGCAATGAGCAGTTCTTC.

This clonotype was counted only a few times. This chain links TRBV20-1 with TRBJ2-3; TRBD2 matches 11 bases. This CDR3 has 15 residues. Unmatched junction bases numbered 8, after V lost 5 bases and J lost 4 bases. Germline V lookup: CDR1 DFQATT, CDR2 SNEGSKA (reference sequence). The CDR3 spells CSAGRLAGSPDTQYF. The CDR3 DNA is TGCAGTGCTGGTAGACTAGCGGGGTCTCCAGATACGCAGTATTTT.

The V gene is TRBV4-1, the J gene TRBJ2-1; D is possibly TRBD1 (5 bases). This CDR3 is 18 amino acids long. Germline V CDR1 and CDR2: MGHRA, YSYEKL. The V gene lost 1 base and the J gene lost 6 bases, with 22 bases spanning the gap. The CDR3 sequence is CASSQVGPGIRIINEQFF. CDR3 nucleotide sequence: TGCGCCAGCAGCCAAGTCGGTCCAGGGATAAGAATCATCAATGAGCAGTTCTTC.

This clonotype was seen a handful of times. The chain has TRBV4-2 and TRBJ2-3; no firm D call. V lost 1 base to trimming and J lost 3 bases, with 14 bases between them. The CDR3 runs to 16 residues. From germline, CDR1 is LGHNA and CDR2 YNFKEQ. This CDR3 is CASSQGANRATDTQYF. The CDR3 DNA follows: TGTGCCAGCAGCCAAGGGGCCAACCGGGCTACAGATACGCAGTATTTT.

Ten or more counts support this clonotype. The chain links TRBV4-2 to TRBJ1-2; no clear D gene. There are 15 residues in the CDR3. V was cut by 1 base and J by 4 bases, with 13 bases left in between. Germline V lookup: CDR1 LGHNA, CDR2 YNFKEQ. For the CDR3, the DNA is TGTGCCAGCAGCCAAGGGAGCGTCGGGAGCTATGGCTACACCTTC. Its translation is CASSQGSVGSYGYTF.

This clonotype was counted between two and nine times. The CDR3 sequence is CASSGTDTNEKLFF. In DNA form, the CDR3 reads TGTGCCAGCAGCGGTACAGATACTAATGAAAAACTGTTTTTT. J is TRBJ1-4 and V is TRBV7-9; D remains ambiguous. This CDR3 spans 14 amino acids. Trimming pared 5 bases from V and 2 bases from J, leaving 9 bases between. Looked up from germline, CDR1 is SEHNR and CDR2 is FQNEAQ (reference sequence).

DNA of the CDR3: TGTGCCTGGAGTGACGAACCCCTAGAGTCCTACGAGCAGTACTTC. It yields the protein CAWSDEPLESYEQYF. The J gene is TRBJ2-7, the V gene TRBV30; unclear D gene. Germline V gives CDR1 GTSNPN, CDR2 SVGIG (reference sequence). Trimming removed 1 base at V and 1 base at J, with 14 bases between. This CDR3 contains 15 residues.

The chain is built from TRBV3-1 and TRBJ2-2; D remains unclear. Deletions cut 3 bases from V and 3 bases from J, with 2 bases between. The germline V gene has CDR1 LGHDT and CDR2 YNNKEL (reference sequence). There are 12 residues in the CDR3. CDR3 DNA sequence: TGTGCCAGCAGCCATGACACCGGGGAGCTGTTTTTT. It codes for CASSHDTGELFF.

The chain is built from TRBV20-1 and TRBJ2-5; D may be TRBD1 (6 bases). The V gene lost 5 bases and the J gene lost 4 bases, with 23 bases spanning the gap. The germline CDR1 and CDR2 sequences are DFQATT and SNEGSKA (reference sequence). The CDR3 runs 16 residues. CDR3 bases: TGCAGTGCTCGGGACATGGACAGCGGACGGTCAGAGACCCAGTACTTC. This translates into CSARDMDSGRSETQYF.

V gene TRBV7-9 combines with J gene TRBJ1-6, with TRBD1 identical over 9 bases. Unmatched junction bases numbered 7, after V lost 4 bases and J lost 6 bases. From germline, CDR1 is SEHNR and CDR2 FQNEAQ (reference sequence). This CDR3 spans 16 amino acids. The CDR3 reads CASSSGTGIINSPLHF. Written as DNA, the CDR3 is TGTGCCAGCAGCTCCGGGACAGGGATAATTAATTCACCCCTCCACTTT.

This clonotype was detected only a few times. The chain has TRBV5-1 and TRBJ2-7; perhaps D is TRBD1 or TRBD2 (7 bases each). Per the germline V gene, CDR1 is SGHRS and CDR2 is YFSETQ. Trimming stripped 1 base from V and 7 bases from J, with 12 bases between. This CDR3 region has 13 residues. CDR3 in amino acids: CASSLIRGGEQYV. In DNA form, the CDR3 reads TGCGCCAGCAGCTTGATCAGGGGGGGGGAGCAGTACGTC.

This clonotype has a handful of counts. The V and J genes are TRBV4-2 and TRBJ2-5, with D perhaps matching TRBD1 or TRBD2 (6 bases each). V was shortened by 2 bases and J by 4 bases, with 14 bases between the two germline ends. Per germline, CDR1 LGHNA and CDR2 YNFKEQ. This CDR3 is built from 15 residues. CDR3 nucleotide sequence: TGTGCCAGCAGCCAAAGTTGGGGGGCAGGAGAGACCCAGTACTTC. The encoded protein is CASSQSWGAGETQYF.

This clonotype was seen a handful of times. This chain's CDR3 is CASSFSRGTSMNTEAFF. The DNA of the CDR3 is TGCGCCAGCAGCTTCAGTCGTGGGACCTCCATGAACACTGAAGCTTTCTTT. The chain uses TRBV4-3 and TRBJ1-1; D is perhaps TRBD1 (5 bases). Germline CDR1 reads LGHNA; CDR2 reads YSLEER. The CDR3 sequence is 17 residues long. V lost 5 bases and J 0 bases, leaving 19 bases between the germline ends.

The chain has TRBV5-5 and TRBJ1-5; D is unresolved. This CDR3 has 13 amino acids. Germline CDR1 and CDR2: SGHKS and YYEKEE (reference sequence). V shed 4 bases and J shed 6 bases, with 11 bases lying between them. In nucleotides, the CDR3 is TGTGCCAGCAGCGTAAGGGATTCTCAGCCCCAGCATTTT. It encodes CASSVRDSQPQHF.

The chain couples TRBV4-2 to TRBJ1-5, with D possibly being TRBD1 (5 bases). With 0 bases removed from V and 4 bases from J, the gap between germline ends came to 13 bases. Germline-derived CDR1 and CDR2 are LGHNA and YNFKEQ. This CDR3 contains 16 residues. The DNA of the CDR3 is TGTGCCAGCAGCCAAGATCTCGGGACCCAAAATCAGCCCCAGCATTTT. Protein: CASSQDLGTQNQPQHF.